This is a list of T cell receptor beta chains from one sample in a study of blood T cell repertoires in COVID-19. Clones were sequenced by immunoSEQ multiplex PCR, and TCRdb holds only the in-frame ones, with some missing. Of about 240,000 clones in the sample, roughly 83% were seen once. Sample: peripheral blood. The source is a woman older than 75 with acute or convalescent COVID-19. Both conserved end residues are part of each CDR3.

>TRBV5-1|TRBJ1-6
CASRSGQASYNSPLHF
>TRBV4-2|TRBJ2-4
CASSPGRLAGVHGAGNIQYF
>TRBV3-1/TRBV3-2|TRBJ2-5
CASSQGSPTQYF
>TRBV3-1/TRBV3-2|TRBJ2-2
CASSHRRGGAGELFF
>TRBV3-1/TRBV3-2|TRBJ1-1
CASSQEGTSMNTEAFF
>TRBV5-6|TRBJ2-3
CASSLDQGGTDTQYF
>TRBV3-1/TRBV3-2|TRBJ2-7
CASSPSGGKTYEQYF
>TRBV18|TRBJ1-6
CASSPGTLNSPLHF
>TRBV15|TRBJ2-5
CATSRDRSGGPRYF
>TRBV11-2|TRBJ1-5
CASSLGGIQPQHF
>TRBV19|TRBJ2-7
CASTGGSGEQYF
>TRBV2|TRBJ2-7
CASNLDSYEQYF
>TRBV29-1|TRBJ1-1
CSVNRGMNTEAFF
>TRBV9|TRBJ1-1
CASSVERQTEAFF
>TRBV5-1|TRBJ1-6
CASSSVGTADSPLHF
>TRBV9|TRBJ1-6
CASSVEGVSSYNSPLHF
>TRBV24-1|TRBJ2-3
CATSDLKQGGDTQYF
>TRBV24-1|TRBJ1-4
CATSDPRTGTTNEKLFF
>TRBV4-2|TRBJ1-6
CASSHGDGTLRAPLHF
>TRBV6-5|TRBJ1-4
CASSYVGNEKLFF
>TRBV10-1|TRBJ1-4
CASPHGQGREKLFF
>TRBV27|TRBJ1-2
CASSFKGQGDYGYTF
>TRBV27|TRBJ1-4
CASSLEGRGAEKLFF
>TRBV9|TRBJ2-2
CASSESTGNTGELFF
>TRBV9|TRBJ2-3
CASSVRSGGTDTQYF
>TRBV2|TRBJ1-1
CASSEVGFTEAFF
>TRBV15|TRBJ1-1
CATSRDGLDAGYTEAFF
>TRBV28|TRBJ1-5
CASSLVGGVLQPQHF
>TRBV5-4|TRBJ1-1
CASSLRTGLNTEAFF
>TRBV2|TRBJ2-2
CASSVVVDTGELFF
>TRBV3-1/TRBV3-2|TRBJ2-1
CASSHWVESGGASNEQFF
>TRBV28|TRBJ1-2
CASSPGTGLYGYTF
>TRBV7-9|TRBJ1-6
CASSLVAGQGYSPLHF